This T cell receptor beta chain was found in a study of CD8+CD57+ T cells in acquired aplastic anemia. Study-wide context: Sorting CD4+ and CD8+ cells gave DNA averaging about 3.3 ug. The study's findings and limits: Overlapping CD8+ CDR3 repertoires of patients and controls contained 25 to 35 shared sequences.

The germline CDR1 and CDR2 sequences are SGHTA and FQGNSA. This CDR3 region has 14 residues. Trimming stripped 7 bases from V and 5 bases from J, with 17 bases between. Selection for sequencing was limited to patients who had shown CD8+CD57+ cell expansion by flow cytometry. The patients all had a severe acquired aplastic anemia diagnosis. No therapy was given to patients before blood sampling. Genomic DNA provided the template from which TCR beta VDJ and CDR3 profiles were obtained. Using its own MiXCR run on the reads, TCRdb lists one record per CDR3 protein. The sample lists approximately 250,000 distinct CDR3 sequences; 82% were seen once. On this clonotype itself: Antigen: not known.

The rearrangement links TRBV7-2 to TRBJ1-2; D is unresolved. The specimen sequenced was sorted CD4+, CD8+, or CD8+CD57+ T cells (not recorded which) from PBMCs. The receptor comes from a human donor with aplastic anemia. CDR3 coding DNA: TGTGCCAGCAACGCCGGCCATGGCTATTATGGCTACACCTTC. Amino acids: CASNAGHGYYGYTF.